This T cell receptor (beta chain) was found in a study of CDR3 diversity in severe acne. This CDR3 comprises 15 residues. Germline CDR1 and CDR2: LNHDA and SQIVND (reference sequence). TCRdb processed the PCR reads anew with MiXCR; each CDR3 protein has one entry. The repertoire includes some 90,000 distinct CDR3 sequences, roughly half of them detected once, and roughly a tenth sits in the top ten. As regards this clonotype: At one boundary the junction diverges from the germline segment, which might be a read error.

Sequenced input: blood. The TCR sequence derives from a male donor in good health, serving as a control. The V gene is TRBV19, the J gene TRBJ1-1, with a weak D call TRBD1 (6 bases). The DNA for the CDR3 is TGTGCCTGTAGGACCCCCGGGGGGCGAGACACTGAAGCTTTCTTT. Residues: CACRTPGGRDTEAFF.